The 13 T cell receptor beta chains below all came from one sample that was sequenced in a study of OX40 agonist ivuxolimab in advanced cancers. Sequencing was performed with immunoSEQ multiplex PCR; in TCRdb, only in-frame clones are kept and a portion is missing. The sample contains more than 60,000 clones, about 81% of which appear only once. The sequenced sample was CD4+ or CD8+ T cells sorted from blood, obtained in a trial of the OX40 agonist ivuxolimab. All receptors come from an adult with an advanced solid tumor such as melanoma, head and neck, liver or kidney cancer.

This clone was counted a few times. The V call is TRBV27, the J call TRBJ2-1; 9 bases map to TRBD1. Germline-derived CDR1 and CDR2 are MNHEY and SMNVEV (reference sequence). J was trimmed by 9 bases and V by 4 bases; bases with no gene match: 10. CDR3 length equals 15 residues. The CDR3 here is CASSSTGQGKGEQFF. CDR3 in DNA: TGTGCCAGCAGTTCGACTGGACAGGGGAAAGGTGAGCAGTTCTTC.

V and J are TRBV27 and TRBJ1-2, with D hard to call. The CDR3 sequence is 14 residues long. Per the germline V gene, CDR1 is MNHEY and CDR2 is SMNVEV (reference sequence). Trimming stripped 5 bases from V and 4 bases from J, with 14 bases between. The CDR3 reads CASSPEALPYGYTF. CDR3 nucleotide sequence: TGTGCCAGCAGTCCTGAGGCCCTACCCTATGGCTACACCTTC.

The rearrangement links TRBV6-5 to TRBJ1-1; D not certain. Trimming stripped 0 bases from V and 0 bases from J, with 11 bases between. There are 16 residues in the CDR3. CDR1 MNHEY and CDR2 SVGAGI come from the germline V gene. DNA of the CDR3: TGTGCCAGCAGTTACTCCCGAGAACGGATGAACACTGAAGCTTTCTTT. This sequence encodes CASSYSRERMNTEAFF.

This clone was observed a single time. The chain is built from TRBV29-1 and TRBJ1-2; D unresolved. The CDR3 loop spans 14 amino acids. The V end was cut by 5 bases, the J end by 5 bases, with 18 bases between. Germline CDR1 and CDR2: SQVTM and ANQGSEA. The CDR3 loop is CSVPTWQRSYGYTF. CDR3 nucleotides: TGCAGCGTTCCTACATGGCAGCGCTCGTATGGCTACACCTTC.

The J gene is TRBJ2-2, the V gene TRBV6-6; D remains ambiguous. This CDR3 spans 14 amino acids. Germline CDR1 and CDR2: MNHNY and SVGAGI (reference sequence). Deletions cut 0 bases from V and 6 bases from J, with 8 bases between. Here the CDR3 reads CASSYSREAGELFF. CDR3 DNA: TGTGCCAGCAGTTACTCGCGTGAGGCCGGGGAGCTGTTTTTT.

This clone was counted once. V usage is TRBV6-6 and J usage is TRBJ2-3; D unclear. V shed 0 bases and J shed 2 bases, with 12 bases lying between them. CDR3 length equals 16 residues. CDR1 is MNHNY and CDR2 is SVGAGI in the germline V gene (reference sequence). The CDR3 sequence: CASSYSGQSYTDTQYF. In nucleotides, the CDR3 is TGTGCCAGCAGTTACTCCGGGCAGTCATACACAGATACGCAGTATTTT.

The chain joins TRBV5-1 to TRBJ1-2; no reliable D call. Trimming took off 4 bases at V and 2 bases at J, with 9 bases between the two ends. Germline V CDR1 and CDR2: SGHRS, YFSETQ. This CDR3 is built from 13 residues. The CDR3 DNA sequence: TGCGCCAGCAGCCGGGAAGCAAACTATGGCTACACCTTC. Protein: CASSREANYGYTF. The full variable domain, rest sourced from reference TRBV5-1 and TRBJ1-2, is KAGVTQTPRYLIKTRGQQVTLSCSPISGHRSVSWYQQTPGQGLQFLFEYFSETQRNKGNFPGRFSGRQFSNSRSEMNVSTLELGDSALYLCASSREANYGYTFGSGTRLTVV.

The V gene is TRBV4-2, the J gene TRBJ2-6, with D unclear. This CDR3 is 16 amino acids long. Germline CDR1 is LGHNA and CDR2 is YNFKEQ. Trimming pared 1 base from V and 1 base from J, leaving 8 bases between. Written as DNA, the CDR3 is TGTGCCAGCAGCCAAGCTCAGCGATCTGGGGCCAACGTCCTGACTTTC. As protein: CASSQAQRSGANVLTF.

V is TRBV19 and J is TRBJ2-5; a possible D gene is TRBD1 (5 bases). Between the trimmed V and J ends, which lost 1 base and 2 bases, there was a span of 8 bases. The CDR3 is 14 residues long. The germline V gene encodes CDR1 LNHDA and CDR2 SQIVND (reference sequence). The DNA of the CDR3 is TGTGCCAGTAGTATAGGACAGCAACAAGAGACCCAGTACTTC. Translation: CASSIGQQQETQYF.

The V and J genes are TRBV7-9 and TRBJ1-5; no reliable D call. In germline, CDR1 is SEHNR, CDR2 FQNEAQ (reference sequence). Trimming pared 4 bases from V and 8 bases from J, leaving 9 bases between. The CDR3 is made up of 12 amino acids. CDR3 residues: CASSSLQEPQHF. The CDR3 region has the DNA TGTGCCAGCAGCTCCCTCCAGGAGCCCCAGCATTTT.

The DNA of the CDR3 is TGTGCCAGCAGCCGAGTAGAGGCAGGGGGCAATGAGCAGTTCTTC. The encoded protein is CASSRVEAGGNEQFF. The chain joins TRBV11-2 to TRBJ2-1; 7 bases line up with TRBD1. The CDR3 is 15 amino acids. Trimming took 5 bases from V and 6 from J; bases not matched to a gene: 10. Looked up from germline, CDR1 is SGHAT and CDR2 is FQNNGV.

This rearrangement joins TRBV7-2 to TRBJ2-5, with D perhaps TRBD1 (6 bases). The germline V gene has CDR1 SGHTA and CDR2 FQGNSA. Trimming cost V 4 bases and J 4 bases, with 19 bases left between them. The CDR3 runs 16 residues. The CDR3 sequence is CASSSQGPRGIETQYF. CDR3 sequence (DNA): TGTGCCAGCAGCTCCCAGGGTCCTAGGGGGATAGAGACCCAGTACTTC.

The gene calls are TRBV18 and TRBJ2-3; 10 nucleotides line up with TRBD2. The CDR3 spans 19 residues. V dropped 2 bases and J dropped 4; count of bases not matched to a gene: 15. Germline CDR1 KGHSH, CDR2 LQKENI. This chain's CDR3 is CASSPFEASGSRGADTQYF. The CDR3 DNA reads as TGTGCCAGCTCACCATTTGAGGCTAGCGGGAGTCGGGGCGCAGATACGCAGTATTTT. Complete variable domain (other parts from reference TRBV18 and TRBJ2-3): NAGVMQNPRHLVRRRGQEARLRCSPMKGHSHVYWYRQLPEEGLKFMVYLQKENIIDESGMPKERFSAEFPKEGPSILRIQQVVRGDSAAYFCASSPFEASGSRGADTQYFGPGTRLTVL.